This TCR beta chain was obtained from a study of T cell responses to AZD1222 COVID-19 vaccine. CDR1 and CDR2 (germline): SQVTM, ANQGSEA. The V end lost 1 base, the J end lost 5 bases, and 17 bases lay between the germline ends. The CDR3 sequence is 15 residues long. Assay used: immunoSEQ multiplex PCR; TCRdb lists only in-frame clones, some missing. The table shows some 160,000 clones, with roughly nine tenths occurring only once. Study results and caveats: Scientists sampled the repertoires only once the peak T cell response had passed.

To note about this clone: Its antigen is unidentified.

The rearrangement links TRBV29-1 to TRBJ1-2, with D perhaps matching TRBD1 (5 bases). The clonotype was recovered from an adult who received the AZD1222 COVID-19 vaccine. The specimen comprised peripheral blood, sampled 28 days after the second AZD1222 dose. The CDR3: CSVEVPGLALYGYTF. The CDR3 DNA reads as TGCAGCGTTGAAGTCCCGGGACTGGCTTTATATGGCTACACCTTC. Full variable domain (missing parts from reference TRBV29-1 and TRBJ1-2): SAVISQKPSRDICQRGTSLTIQCQVDSQVTMMFWYRQQPGQSLTLIATANQGSEATYESGFVIDKFPISRPNLTFSTLTVSNMSPEDSSIYLCSVEVPGLALYGYTFGSGTRLTVV.